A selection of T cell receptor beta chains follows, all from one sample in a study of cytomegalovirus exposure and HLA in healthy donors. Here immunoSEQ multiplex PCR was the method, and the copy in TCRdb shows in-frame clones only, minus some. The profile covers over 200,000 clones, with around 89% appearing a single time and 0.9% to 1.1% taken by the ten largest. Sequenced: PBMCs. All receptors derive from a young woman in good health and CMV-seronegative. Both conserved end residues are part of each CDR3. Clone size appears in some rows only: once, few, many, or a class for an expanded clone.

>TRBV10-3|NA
CAISESVTGDHGYTF
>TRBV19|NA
CASSIATSPVNYGYTF
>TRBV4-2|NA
CASSPRVTDYGYTF
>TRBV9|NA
CASSAGIHYNEQFF
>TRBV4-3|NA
CASSQDYGGRAVTQYF
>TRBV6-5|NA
CASSFSTGFYEQYF
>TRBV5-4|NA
CASSLRTGGNYGYTF
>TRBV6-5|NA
CASSEIDRGHGYTF
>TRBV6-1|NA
CASSAHRRTGGYGYTF
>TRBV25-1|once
CAGGQGFSYEQYF
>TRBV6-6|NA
CASSAPDRAEETQYF
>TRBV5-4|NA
CASSLDGGGDNEQFF
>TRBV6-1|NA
CVSVWGGYTGELFF
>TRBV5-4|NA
CASSSGQGFSEQYF
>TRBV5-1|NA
CASSSSGGDYEQYF
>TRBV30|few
CAWEQGSNQPQHF
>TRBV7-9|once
CASTPFSGTSGVYEQYF
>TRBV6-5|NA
CASSYDLIAGHNEQFF
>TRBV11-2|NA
CASSLIRSYEQYF
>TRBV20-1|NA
CSARDTEAFF
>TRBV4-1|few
CASSRTGITYGYTF
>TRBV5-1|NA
CASSREAGSYEQYF
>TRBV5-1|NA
CASSWTGDRNEKLFF
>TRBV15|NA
CATSSSLGLAHDEQFF
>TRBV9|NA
CASSFTQGTGLNEQFF
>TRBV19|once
CASRTSGSNTGELFF
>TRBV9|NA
CASSSVPGYTF
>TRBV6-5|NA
CASRFSRQGHQPQHF